This T cell receptor beta chain was recovered during a study of early stage breast cancer tumors. At the level of the study: Most of the 16 invasive tumors were ER+, PR+ and HER2-. Under 10 ER+/PR+/HER2- tumors were invasive ductal; a few were invasive lobular.

The CDR3 length is 15 residues. Between the trimmed V and J ends, which lost 0 bases and 2 bases, there was a span of 10 bases. From germline, CDR1 is KGHSH and CDR2 LQKENI. Study-level results: Compared with adjacent normal breast, tumors showed 2.5 to 3-fold denser, more clonal T cells.

Blood replicates held 0.5 ug DNA, tumor or normal breast about 1.5 ug, two each. The repertoire was sequenced with immunoSEQ multiplex PCR; TCRdb's copy has only in-frame clones and lacks some. Among about 70,000 clones listed, over 80% were seen once. This clone was seen just once. Its antigen is not known. This clonotype was sampled from a person in their 40s with breast cancer. Sequenced material: blood. V is TRBV18 and J is TRBJ2-5, with a possible D match to TRBD1 (6 bases). This chain's CDR3 is CASSPPTGQQETQYF. DNA for the CDR3: TGTGCCAGCTCACCACCCACAGGGCAGCAAGAGACCCAGTACTTC.